This T cell receptor (beta chain) was captured in a study of shared clonotypes between healthy human individuals. Turning to the study itself: Per-donor plates numbered three CD4 naive, three CD4 memory, two CD8 naive and one CD8 memory. Study-level points and caveats: Generally, estimated richness proved larger in naive subsets than it did in memory subsets.

This CDR3 spans 18 amino acids. The germline CDR1 and CDR2 sequences are MGHRA and YSYEKL. V was shortened by 0 bases and J by 5 bases, with 22 bases between the two germline ends. Evenly divided among several immunoSEQ plates was the genomic DNA of each subset. In the authors' workflow: Filtering differed since immunoSEQ provided only junctions, with no quality scores. Assay: immunoSEQ multiplex PCR; the TCRdb copy retains only in-frame clones and omits some. V and J calls and clone size are as listed in that table; D and trimming were resolved from the DNA. The sample records 1,400,000 or so clones, 98% to 99% being singletons. With regard to this clone: Antigen unknown.

The TCR originated in a man younger than 40 in good health. The sequenced sample consisted of naive CD4+ T cells sorted from blood. The subset here: CD45RA+ positively selected. V usage is TRBV4-1 and J usage is TRBJ1-2, with D maybe TRBD1 (6 bases). CDR3 region: CASSQDTVGGSFYYGYTF. Here the CDR3 DNA reads TGCGCCAGCAGCCAAGATACGGTTGGGGGCAGTTTTTATTATGGCTACACCTTC.